Listed below are T cell receptor beta chains from one sample, sequenced in a study of spatial heterogeneity in lung cancer. TCRdb ran MiXCR on the 5' RACE reads and lists one entry per CDR3 protein. This sample has roughly 20,000 distinct CDR3 sequences, with roughly 4.2% found just once. Sequences were derived from PBMCs, sampled at surgery. The receptors were sampled from a male donor with early-stage non-small cell lung cancer. The CDR3 runs from the conserved cysteine through the conserved F or W. D genes are given only for firm matches. Rows give clone size only sometimes, using once, few, many, or a class for an expanded clone.

>NA|TRBJ2-3|TRBV4-1|many
CASSQDRTTSTDTQYF
TGCGCCAGCAGCCAAGATCGGACGACTAGCACAGATACGCAGTATTTT
>NA|TRBJ2-6|TRBV7-3|many
CASSPGSGANVLTF
TGTGCCAGCAGCCCGGGCTCTGGGGCCAACGTCCTGACTTTC
>NA|TRBJ1-4|TRBV7-2|many
CASSRGQDEKLFF
TGTGCCAGCAGCCGCGGGCAGGATGAAAAACTGTTTTTT
>NA|TRBJ1-4|TRBV30|many
CAWSVLRDAVTFF
TGTGCCTGGAGTGTACTGCGGGACGCCGTCACGTTTTTT
>NA|TRBJ1-1|TRBV7-2|many
CASSLELNTEAFF
TGTGCCAGCAGCTTAGAACTCAACACTGAAGCTTTCTTT
>TRBD2|TRBJ2-7|TRBV6-2/TRBV6-3|medium-sized
CASRIIRGVEQYF
TGTGCCAGCAGAATAATACGGGGGGTCGAGCAGTACTTC
>NA|TRBJ1-1|TRBV3-1|medium-sized
CASSQQGGKSTEAFF
TGTGCCAGCAGCCAACAAGGGGGGAAATCCACTGAAGCTTTCTTT
>NA|TRBJ2-3|TRBV5-8|many
CASSLIAGRTDTQYF
TGTGCCAGCAGCTTGATTGCAGGCCGCACAGATACGCAGTATTTT
>NA|TRBJ2-6|TRBV12-3/TRBV12-4|many
CASRDSLIYSGANVLTF
TGTGCCAGCAGAGACAGCTTAATCTACTCTGGGGCCAACGTCCTGACTTTC
>NA|TRBJ2-1|TRBV14|many
CASSPWTSSYNEQFF
TGTGCCAGCAGCCCCTGGACGAGCTCCTACAATGAGCAGTTCTTC
>NA|TRBJ1-4|TRBV10-3|many
CAISVGVATNEKLFF
TGTGCCATCAGTGTAGGAGTTGCAACTAATGAAAAACTGTTTTTT
>TRBD1|TRBJ1-5|TRBV19|many
CASSIFRQGNQPQHF
TGTGCCAGTAGTATTTTCCGACAGGGAAATCAGCCCCAGCATTTT
>NA|TRBJ2-6|TRBV6-6|many
CASKEEFTSGANVLTF
TGTGCCAGCAAGGAGGAGTTCACCTCTGGGGCCAACGTCCTGACTTTC
>TRBD2|TRBJ2-5|TRBV7-2|many
CASSLAGLGETQYF
TGTGCCAGCAGCCTAGCGGGTCTTGGGGAGACCCAGTACTTC
>NA|TRBJ1-5|TRBV2|NA
CASSLRDQPQHF
TGTGCCAGCAGCCTCAGGGACCAGCCCCAGCATTTT
>NA|TRBJ1-5|TRBV19|NA
CASRDPGRNQPQHF
TGTGCCAGTAGGGATCCAGGACGCAATCAGCCCCAGCATTTT
>TRBD2|TRBJ2-1|TRBV3-1|NA
CASSQGLAGYNEQFF
TGTGCCAGCAGCCAAGGGCTAGCGGGCTACAATGAGCAGTTCTTC
>NA|TRBJ1-5|TRBV6-1|NA
CASSEVDGRQGQPQHF
TGTGCCAGCAGTGAAGTAGACGGCAGGCAAGGTCAGCCCCAGCATTTT
>NA|TRBJ2-7|TRBV29-1|large
CSVEDRDDEQYF
TGCAGCGTTGAAGACAGGGACGACGAGCAGTACTTC
>NA|TRBJ2-5|TRBV11-2|NA
CASTLDLGETQYF
TGTGCCAGCACCCTGGACCTCGGAGAGACCCAGTACTTC
>TRBD1|TRBJ1-1|TRBV6-1|many
CASRGQRATEAFF
TGTGCCAGCAGGGGACAGAGGGCCACTGAAGCTTTCTTT
>NA|TRBJ2-1|TRBV4-3|many
CASSQGRFQGNEQFF
TGCGCCAGCAGCCAAGGGCGCTTCCAGGGGAATGAGCAGTTCTTC